This T cell receptor beta chain was recovered during a study of a mutant IDH1 vaccine in newly diagnosed glioma. As for the study in general: Radiotherapy, temozolomide, or both had been given previously, and both were given to most.

Overall study findings and caveats: Any relationship between pseudoprogression and changes in top peripheral T cell clonotypes seemed absent.

CDR3 length equals 14 residues. Germline V CDR1 and CDR2: SNHLY, FYNNEI. V lost 6 bases, J lost 1 base, and 12 bases lay in between. The time point is: baseline, week 1 (first vaccination visit). As for treatment: pre-vaccination baseline after standard-of-care therapy. Produced via immunoSEQ multiplex PCR; TCRdb's table is partial and in-frame only. The sample has about 32,000 clones, roughly 87% seen once. Comment on this clone: No antigen is known for it.

The sequencing here drew on PBMCs, taken from a glioma patient treated with radiotherapy, temozolomide or both. The genes are TRBV2 and TRBJ1-1, with a weak D call TRBD1 (5 bases). The TCR comes from a man between 25 and 39 years old with glioma. DNA of the CDR3: TGTGCCAGCAGAGCCCAGGGAAGGAACACTGAAGCTTTCTTT. This translates into CASRAQGRNTEAFF.